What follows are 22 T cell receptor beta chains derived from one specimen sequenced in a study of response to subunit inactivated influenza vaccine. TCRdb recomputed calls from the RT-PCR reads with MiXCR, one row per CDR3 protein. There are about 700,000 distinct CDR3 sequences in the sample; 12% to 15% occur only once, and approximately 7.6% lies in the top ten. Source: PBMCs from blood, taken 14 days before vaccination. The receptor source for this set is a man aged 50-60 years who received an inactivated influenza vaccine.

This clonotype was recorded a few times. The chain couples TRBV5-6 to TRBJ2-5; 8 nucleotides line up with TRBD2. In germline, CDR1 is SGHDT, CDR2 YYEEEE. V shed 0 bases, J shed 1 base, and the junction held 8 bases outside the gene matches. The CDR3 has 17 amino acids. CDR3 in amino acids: CASSLVVGGGSQETQYF. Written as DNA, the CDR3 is TGTGCCAGCAGCTTGGTCGTCGGCGGGGGGTCCCAAGAGACCCAGTACTTC.

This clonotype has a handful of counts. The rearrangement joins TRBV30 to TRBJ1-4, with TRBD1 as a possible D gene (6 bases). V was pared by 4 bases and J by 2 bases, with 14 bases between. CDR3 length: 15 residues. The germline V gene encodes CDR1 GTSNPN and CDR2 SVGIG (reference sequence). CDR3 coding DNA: TGTGCCTGGACCCGCAAGGGGGGGACTAATGAAAAACTGTTTTTT. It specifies CAWTRKGGTNEKLFF.

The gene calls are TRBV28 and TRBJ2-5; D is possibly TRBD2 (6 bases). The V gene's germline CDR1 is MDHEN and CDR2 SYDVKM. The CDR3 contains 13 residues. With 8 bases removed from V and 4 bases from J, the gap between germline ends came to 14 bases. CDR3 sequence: CASAGGLVETQYF. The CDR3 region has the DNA TGTGCCAGCGCTGGAGGGCTTGTAGAGACCCAGTACTTC.

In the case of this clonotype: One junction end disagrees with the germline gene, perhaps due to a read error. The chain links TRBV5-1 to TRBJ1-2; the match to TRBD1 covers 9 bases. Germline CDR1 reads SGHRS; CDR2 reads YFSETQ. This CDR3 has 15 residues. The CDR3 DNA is TGCGCCAGCACGGCTACCGGGACAGGGTACTTTGGCTACTCCTTC. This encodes CASTATGTGYFGYSF.

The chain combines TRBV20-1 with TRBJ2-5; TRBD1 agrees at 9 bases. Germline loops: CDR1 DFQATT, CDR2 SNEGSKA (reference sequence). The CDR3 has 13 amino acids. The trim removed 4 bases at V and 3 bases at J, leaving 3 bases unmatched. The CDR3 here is CSAIGTGKETQYF. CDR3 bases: TGCAGTGCTATCGGGACAGGGAAAGAGACCCAGTACTTC.

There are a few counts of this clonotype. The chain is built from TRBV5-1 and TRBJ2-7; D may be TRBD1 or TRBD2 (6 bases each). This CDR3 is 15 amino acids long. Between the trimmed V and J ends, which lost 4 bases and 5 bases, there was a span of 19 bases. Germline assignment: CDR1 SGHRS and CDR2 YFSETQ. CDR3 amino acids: CASSPYRGQIDEQYF. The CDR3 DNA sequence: TGCGCCAGCAGCCCCTACCGGGGGCAGATTGACGAGCAGTACTTC.

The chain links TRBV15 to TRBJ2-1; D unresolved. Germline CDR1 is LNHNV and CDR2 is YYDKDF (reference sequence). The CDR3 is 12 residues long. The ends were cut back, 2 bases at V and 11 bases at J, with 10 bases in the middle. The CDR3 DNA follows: TGTGCCACCAGCAGATGGGCAGACCAGCAGTTCTTC. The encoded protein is CATSRWADQQFF. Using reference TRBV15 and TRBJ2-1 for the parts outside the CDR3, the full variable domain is DAMVIQNPRYQVTQFGKPVTLSCSQTLNHNVMYWYQQKSSQAPKLLFHYYDKDFNNEADTPDNFQSRRPNTSFCFLDIRSPGLGDTAMYLCATSRWADQQFFGPGTRLTVL.

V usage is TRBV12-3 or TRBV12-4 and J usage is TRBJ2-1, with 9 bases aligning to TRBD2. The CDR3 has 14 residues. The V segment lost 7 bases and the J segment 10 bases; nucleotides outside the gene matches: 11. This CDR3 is CASNSGRKLGEQFF. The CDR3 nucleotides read TGTGCCAGCAACAGCGGGAGGAAGTTAGGAGAGCAGTTCTTC.

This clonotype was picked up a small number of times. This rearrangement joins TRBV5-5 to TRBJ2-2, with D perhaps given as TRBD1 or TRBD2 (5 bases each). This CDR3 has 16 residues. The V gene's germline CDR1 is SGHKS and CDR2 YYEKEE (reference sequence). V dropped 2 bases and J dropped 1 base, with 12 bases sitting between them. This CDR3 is CASSFIPGGNTGELFF. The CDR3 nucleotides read TGTGCCAGCAGCTTTATCCCTGGGGGGAACACCGGGGAGCTGTTTTTT.

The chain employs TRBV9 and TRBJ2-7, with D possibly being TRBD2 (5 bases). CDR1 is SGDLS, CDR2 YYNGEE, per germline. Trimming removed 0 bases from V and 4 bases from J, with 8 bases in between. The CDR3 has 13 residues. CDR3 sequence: CASSVAPGYEQYF. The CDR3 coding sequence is TGTGCCAGCAGCGTAGCCCCGGGGTACGAGCAGTACTTC. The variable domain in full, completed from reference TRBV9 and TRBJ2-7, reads DSGVTQTPKHLITATGQRVTLRCSPRSGDLSVYWYQQSLDQGLQFLIQYYNGEERAKGNILERFSAQQFPDLHSELNLSSLELGDSALYFCASSVAPGYEQYFGPGTRLTVT.

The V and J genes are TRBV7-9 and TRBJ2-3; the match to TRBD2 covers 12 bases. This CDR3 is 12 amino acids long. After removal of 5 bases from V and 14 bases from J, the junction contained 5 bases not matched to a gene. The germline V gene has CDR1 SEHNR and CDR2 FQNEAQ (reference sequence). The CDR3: CASSGLAGLPYF. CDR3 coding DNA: TGTGCCAGCAGCGGACTAGCGGGGCTCCCGTATTTT. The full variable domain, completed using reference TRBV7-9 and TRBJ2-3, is DTGVSQNPRHKITKRGQNVTFRCDPISEHNRLYWYRQTLGQGPEFLTYFQNEAQLEKSRLLSDRFSAERPKGSFSTLEIQRTEQGDSAMYLCASSGLAGLPYFGPGTRLTVL.

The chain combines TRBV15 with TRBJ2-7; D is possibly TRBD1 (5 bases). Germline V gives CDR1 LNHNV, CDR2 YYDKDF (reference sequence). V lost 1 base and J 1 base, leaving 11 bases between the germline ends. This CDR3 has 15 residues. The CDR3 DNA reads TGTGCCACCAGCAGAGTCGCAGGGTTATCCTACGAGCAGTACTTC. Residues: CATSRVAGLSYEQYF.

CDR3 residues: CASSPWGGAQYF. CDR3 nucleotides: TGTGCCAGCAGCCCCTGGGGCGGTGCGCAGTATTTT. The chain uses TRBV12-3 or TRBV12-4 and TRBJ2-3; D might be TRBD1 (5 bases). The CDR3 extends over 12 amino acids. The V end lost 6 bases, the J end lost 10 bases, and 14 bases lay between the germline ends.

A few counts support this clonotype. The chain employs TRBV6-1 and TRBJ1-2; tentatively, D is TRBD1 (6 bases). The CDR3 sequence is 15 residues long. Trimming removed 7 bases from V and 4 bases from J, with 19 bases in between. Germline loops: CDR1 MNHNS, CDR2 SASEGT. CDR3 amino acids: CASNIGTPRIYGYTF. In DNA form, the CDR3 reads TGTGCCAGCAACATCGGGACACCCCGAATCTATGGCTACACCTTC.

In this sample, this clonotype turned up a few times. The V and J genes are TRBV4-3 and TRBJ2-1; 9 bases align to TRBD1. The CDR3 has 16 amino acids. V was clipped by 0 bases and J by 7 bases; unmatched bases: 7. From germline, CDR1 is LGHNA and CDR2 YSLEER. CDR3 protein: CASSQDLGTGWNEQFF. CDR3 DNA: TGCGCCAGCAGCCAAGACCTCGGGACAGGGTGGAATGAGCAGTTCTTC.

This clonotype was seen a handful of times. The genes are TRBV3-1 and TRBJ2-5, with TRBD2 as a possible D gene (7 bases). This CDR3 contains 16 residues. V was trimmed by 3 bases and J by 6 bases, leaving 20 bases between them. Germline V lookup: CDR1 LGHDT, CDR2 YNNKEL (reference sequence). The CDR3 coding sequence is TGTGCCAGCAGCCAGGAGGTAGGGGGGGCCATGAAGACCCAGTACTTC. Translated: CASSQEVGGAMKTQYF.

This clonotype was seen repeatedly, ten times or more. CDR3: CASSVGGLHEQFF. CDR3 nucleotide sequence: TGTGCCAGCAGCGTAGGAGGTCTCCATGAGCAGTTCTTC. The gene calls are TRBV9 and TRBJ2-1; D is unresolved. V dropped 0 bases and J dropped 8 bases, with 9 bases sitting between them. This CDR3 has 13 amino acids. Germline V gene data show CDR1 as SGDLS and CDR2 as YYNGEE.

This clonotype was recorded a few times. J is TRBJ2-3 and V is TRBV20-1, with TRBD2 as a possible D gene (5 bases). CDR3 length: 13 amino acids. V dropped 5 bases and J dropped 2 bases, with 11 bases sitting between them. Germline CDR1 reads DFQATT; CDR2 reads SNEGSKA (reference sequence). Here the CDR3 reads CSAEGSPTDTQYF. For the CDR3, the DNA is TGCAGTGCTGAAGGGAGCCCCACAGATACGCAGTATTTT.

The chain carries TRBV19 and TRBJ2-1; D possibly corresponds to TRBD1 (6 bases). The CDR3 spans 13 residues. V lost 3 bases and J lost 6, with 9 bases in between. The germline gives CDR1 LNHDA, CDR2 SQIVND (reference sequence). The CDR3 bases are TGTGCCAGTAGTATGGGGGCCCGCAATGAGCAGTTCTTC. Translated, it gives CASSMGARNEQFF.

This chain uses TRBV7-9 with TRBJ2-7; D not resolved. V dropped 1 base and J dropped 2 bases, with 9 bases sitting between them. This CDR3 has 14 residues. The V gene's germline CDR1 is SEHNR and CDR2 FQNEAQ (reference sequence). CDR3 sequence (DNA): TGTGCCAGCAGCTTAGTTACAGCACCCTACGAGCAGTACTTC. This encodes CASSLVTAPYEQYF. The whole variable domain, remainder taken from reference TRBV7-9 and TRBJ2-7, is DTGVSQNPRHKITKRGQNVTFRCDPISEHNRLYWYRQTLGQGPEFLTYFQNEAQLEKSRLLSDRFSAERPKGSFSTLEIQRTEQGDSAMYLCASSLVTAPYEQYFGPGTRLTVT.

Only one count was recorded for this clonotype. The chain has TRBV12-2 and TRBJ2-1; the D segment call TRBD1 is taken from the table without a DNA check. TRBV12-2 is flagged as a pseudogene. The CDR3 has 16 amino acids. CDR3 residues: CASRLSGTFLYNEQFF. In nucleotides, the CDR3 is TGTGCAAGTCGCTTAAGTGGGACATTTCTCTACAATGAGCAGTTCTTC.

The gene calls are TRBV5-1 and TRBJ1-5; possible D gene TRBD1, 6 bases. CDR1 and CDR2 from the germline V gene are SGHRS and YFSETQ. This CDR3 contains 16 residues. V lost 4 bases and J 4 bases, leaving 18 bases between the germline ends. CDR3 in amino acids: CASSPLSRGWNQPQHF. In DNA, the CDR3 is TGCGCCAGCAGCCCTCTGAGCAGGGGATGGAATCAGCCCCAGCATTTT.